The entry below describes one T cell receptor beta chain. The target antigen is unknown. Among the patients, aged 18 to 65, hyperthyroidism was newly diagnosed and had lasted under 2 months. Exclusion criteria comprised uncontrolled infection, other autoimmune disease, pregnancy or lactation. RNA transcripts gave rise to amplified TCR beta CDR3 regions. Initially, a first-round RT-PCR of the TCR CDR3 employed the HTBI primer set. One entry per CDR3 protein, called by TCRdb with MiXCR from the multiplex PCR reads. Among approximately 590,000 distinct CDR3 sequences, 46% were seen once, and the ten largest hold approximately 8.2%. The source of the sample is a study of T cells in Graves' hyperthyroidism and ophthalmopathy. Study-wide results and limits: Most thyroid clonotypes that were expanded above 0.001 also turned up in blood.

The V and J ends lost 10 bases and 4 bases respectively, with 22 bases between them. From germline, CDR1 is ENHRY and CDR2 SYGVKD. The CDR3 has 15 amino acids. This TCR was sampled from a woman younger than 30 with Graves' hyperthyroidism. Material: peripheral blood or thyroid tissue (not recorded which). The chain has TRBV10-3 and TRBJ1-1, with a weak D call TRBD1 (6 bases). The CDR3 nucleotides are TGTGCCAGCAGCGAATACGCCCAGGGGCGCACTGAAGCTTTCTTT. This gives the protein CASSEYAQGRTEAFF.